The 2 T cell receptor beta chains below all came from one sample that was sequenced in a study of blood T cell repertoires in COVID-19. Clones were read by immunoSEQ multiplex PCR, and TCRdb kept only the in-frame ones, dropping some. The data contain some 91,000 clones, less than 90% of them singletons. What was sequenced was peripheral blood. The receptors here all came from a human donor in a cohort sampled during active COVID-19.

There are a few counts of this clone. V and J are TRBV29-1 and TRBJ2-3; no reliable D call. CDR1 is SQVTM and CDR2 is ANQGSEA in the germline V gene. Deletions cut 4 bases from V and 2 bases from J, with 13 bases between. This CDR3 spans 14 amino acids. This CDR3 reads CSVGQASLTDTQYF. In DNA, the CDR3 is TGCAGCGTTGGTCAAGCTAGTCTCACAGATACGCAGTATTTT.

This chain joins TRBV6-1 and TRBJ1-2, with a weak D call TRBD1 (5 bases). The CDR3 loop spans 16 amino acids. The V end was cut by 1 base, the J end by 2 bases, with 14 bases between. Germline V lookup: CDR1 MNHNS, CDR2 SASEGT. CDR3 in DNA: TGTGCCAGCAGTGAAGTTAGGAGGGGCTTCAACTATGGCTACACCTTC. This gives the protein CASSEVRRGFNYGYTF.